The TCR beta chain described here comes from a study of identical twins. Losses at the gene ends were 7 bases for V and 6 bases for J; bases not matched to a gene: 17. Germline CDR1 reads SGHAT; CDR2 reads FQNNGV. This CDR3 comprises 16 residues. TCRdb redid the calling of the 5' RACE reads with MiXCR, one entry per CDR3 protein. Of over 600,000 distinct CDR3 sequences listed, 21% are singletons. This sample was also put to use in a study of T cells expressing NK-cell markers.

Sample: PBMCs. The TCR sequence derives from a woman aged 18-35 years in good health. This chain uses TRBV11-2 with TRBJ2-7; the match to TRBD2 covers 8 bases. The CDR3, as DNA: TGTGCCAGCAACCCCGGGGGGGCTCTGGGTTTTGGCGAGCAGTACTTC. Protein sequence: CASNPGGALGFGEQYF.